The next 17 T cell receptor beta chains were all read from a single sample in a study of T-cell reconstitution after alpha-beta-depleted transplantation in children. Unique molecular identifiers were incorporated during preparation of the TCRbeta library. MiXCR, run by TCRdb on the PCR reads, gives a single entry per CDR3 protein. The sample lists 640,000 or so distinct CDR3 sequences, roughly 17% seen once, with 1.1% in the top ten. Source: PBMCs from the stem cell graft donor, taken from the stem cell graft. The receptors derive from a human donor who donated a stem cell graft to a child with acute myeloid leukemia.

This clonotype was seen many times. DNA of the CDR3: TGCAGCGTACCGGGACTAGCGGGGACAGATACGCAGTATTTT. Protein product: CSVPGLAGTDTQYF. The genes are TRBV29-1 and TRBJ2-3; TRBD2 agrees at 13 bases. J was trimmed by 3 bases and V by 6 bases; bases with no gene match: 3. This CDR3 spans 14 amino acids. Germline V gene lookup returns CDR1 SQVTM and CDR2 ANQGSEA.

This clonotype was observed at least ten times. V gene TRBV29-1 combines with J gene TRBJ2-6; 7 bases map to TRBD1. CDR1 SQVTM and CDR2 ANQGSEA come from the germline V gene. The CDR3 totals 14 residues. With V trimmed by 6 bases and J by 2 bases, 4 bases remained unmatched. CDR3 loop: CSVTGSTGANVLTF. DNA for the CDR3: TGCAGCGTGACAGGGAGTACTGGGGCCAACGTCCTGACTTTC.

The rearrangement uses TRBV9 and TRBJ1-6; the D is unclear. The germline gives CDR1 SGDLS, CDR2 YYNGEE. Trimming stripped 0 bases from V and 5 bases from J, with 9 bases between. The CDR3 extends over 15 amino acids. CDR3 nucleotide sequence: TGTGCCAGCAGCGTAGGGGTGGCTAATAATTCACCCCTCCACTTT. Protein product: CASSVGVANNSPLHF.

This clonotype came up a few times. The V call is TRBV20-1, the J call TRBJ1-5; D is unresolved. CDR1 DFQATT and CDR2 SNEGSKA come from the germline V gene (reference sequence). CDR3 length: 14 amino acids. V gave up 5 bases and J gave up 2 bases, with 13 bases separating them. CDR3 residues: CSAELRAGNQPQHF. For the CDR3, the DNA is TGCAGTGCTGAACTCCGGGCGGGCAATCAGCCCCAGCATTTT.

The chain uses TRBV7-2 and TRBJ2-7; D assignment may be TRBD1 or TRBD2 (5 bases each). CDR1 is SGHTA, CDR2 FQGNSA, per germline. CDR3 size: 14 residues. Deletions cut 5 bases from V and 5 bases from J, with 16 bases between. CDR3 DNA: TGTGCCAGCAGCCCCCTACGTAGGGACCACGAGCAGTACTTC. This gives the protein CASSPLRRDHEQYF.

Points on this clonotype: This may come from a read error, since a much larger clone is one base off. The V and J genes are TRBV29-1 and TRBJ2-1; D uncertain. Germline values: CDR1 SQVTM, CDR2 ANQGSEA. The V end was cut by 4 bases, the J end by 9 bases, with 10 bases between. The CDR3 length is 11 residues. The CDR3 region is CSVVSSAEQFF. The CDR3 nucleotides are TGCAGCGTTGTAAGCTCCGCTGAGCAGTTCTTC.

V and J are TRBV6-1 and TRBJ1-3, with a tentative D call TRBD1 (5 bases). Looked up from germline, CDR1 is MNHNS and CDR2 is SASEGT. V lost 2 bases, J lost 4 bases, and 12 bases lay in between. The CDR3 length is 15 residues. CDR3 sequence reads: CASSETPGSGNTIYF. The CDR3 DNA sequence: TGTGCCAGCAGTGAAACCCCAGGGTCGGGAAACACCATATATTTT.

There are many counts of this clonotype. The rearrangement links TRBV11-2 to TRBJ2-5, with no clear D. V lost 1 base, J lost 0 bases, and 6 bases lay in between. The CDR3 contains 14 residues. Germline CDR1 and CDR2: SGHAT and FQNNGV. CDR3 amino acids: CASSLVLDQETQYF. The CDR3, as DNA: TGTGCCAGCAGCTTAGTCCTCGACCAAGAGACCCAGTACTTC.

This clonotype was counted a few times. The rearrangement uses TRBV12-3 or TRBV12-4 and TRBJ1-2, with D possibly being TRBD1 (6 bases). The CDR3 contains 13 residues. V gave up 7 bases and J gave up 3 bases, with 12 bases separating them. CDR3 in amino acids: CASNEGGYYGYTF. The CDR3 bases are TGTGCCAGCAATGAGGGGGGATACTATGGCTACACCTTC.

The sample holds many counts of this clonotype. V is TRBV20-1 and J is TRBJ1-6, with TRBD1 as a possible D gene (6 bases). Trimming pared 6 bases from V and 0 bases from J, leaving 18 bases between. Looked up from germline, CDR1 is DFQATT and CDR2 is SNEGSKA (reference sequence). The length of the CDR3 is 17 residues. CDR3 residues: CSASNTGLSSYNSPLHF. CDR3 sequence (DNA): TGCAGTGCGAGTAATACAGGGCTGAGCTCCTATAATTCACCCCTCCACTTT.

This clonotype has a count of ten or more. V is TRBV20-1 and J is TRBJ2-1; 10 nucleotides agree with TRBD1. The junction had 10 bases not matched to a gene; V was cut back by 7 bases and J by 7 bases. The CDR3 covers 14 residues. Germline CDR1 is DFQATT and CDR2 is SNEGSKA (reference sequence). For the CDR3, the DNA is TGCAGTGTGGGCGCCGGGACAGGGGTTAATGAGCAGTTCTTC. Translating it yields CSVGAGTGVNEQFF.

Of note for this clonotype: A single base separates this from a much larger clone, so it may be a read error. The chain couples TRBV20-1 to TRBJ1-2; D unresolved. CDR1 and CDR2 from the germline V gene are DFQATT and SNEGSKA (reference sequence). V shed 8 bases and J shed 8 bases, with 9 bases lying between them. The CDR3 consists of 9 residues. The CDR3 loop reads CSRPGGYTF. In nucleotides, the CDR3 is TGCAGTCGCCCCGGGGGCTACACCTTC.

The table lists this clonotype with many counts. The V gene is TRBV4-3, the J gene TRBJ1-5; no definite D call. Trimming removed 0 bases from V and 6 bases from J, with 6 bases in between. This CDR3 is built from 13 residues. Germline CDR1 is LGHNA and CDR2 is YSLEER. The CDR3 coding sequence is TGCGCCAGCAGCCAAGAGAGTCGTCAGCCCCAGCATTTT. Protein: CASSQESRQPQHF.

On this clonotype itself: With a much larger clone just one base away, this may be a read error. This rearrangement joins TRBV4-2 to TRBJ2-3, with 9 bases aligning to TRBD2. In germline, CDR1 is LGHNA, CDR2 YNFKEQ. The length of the CDR3 is 15 residues. The V segment lost 3 bases and the J segment 8 bases; nucleotides outside the gene matches: 9. CDR3 region: CASSHPGLAWGTQYF. For the CDR3, the DNA is TGTGCCAGCAGCCATCCCGGACTAGCGTGGGGTACGCAGTATTTT.

With respect to this clonotype: A much larger clone differs by one base, so this may be a read error. This chain uses TRBV12-3 or TRBV12-4 with TRBJ2-7; 8 bases match TRBD2. This CDR3 spans 11 amino acids. J was trimmed by 9 bases and V by 5 bases; bases with no gene match: 3. In DNA form, the CDR3 reads TGTGCCAGCAGTCGGGGGGGTGGGCAGTACTTC. The encoded protein is CASSRGGGQYF.

This clonotype has only a few counts. J is TRBJ1-2 and V is TRBV9; D gene ambiguous. The CDR3 runs 14 residues. V shed 0 bases and J shed 5 bases, with 11 bases lying between them. Germline loops: CDR1 SGDLS, CDR2 YYNGEE. Written as DNA, the CDR3 is TGTGCCAGCAGCGTAGAAGACACCCCTTATGGCTACACCTTC. Amino acids: CASSVEDTPYGYTF.

CDR3 region: CASSPEGQGDAGELFF. CDR3 in DNA: TGTGCCAGCAGCCCGGAGGGACAGGGTGACGCCGGGGAGCTGTTTTTT. This sequence joins TRBV11-1 and TRBJ2-2; 9 nucleotides agree with TRBD1. Germline trimming cut 5 bases from V and 6 bases from J; bases unmatched to any gene: 10. The V gene's germline CDR1 is SGHAT and CDR2 FQDESV (reference sequence). The CDR3 consists of 16 residues.